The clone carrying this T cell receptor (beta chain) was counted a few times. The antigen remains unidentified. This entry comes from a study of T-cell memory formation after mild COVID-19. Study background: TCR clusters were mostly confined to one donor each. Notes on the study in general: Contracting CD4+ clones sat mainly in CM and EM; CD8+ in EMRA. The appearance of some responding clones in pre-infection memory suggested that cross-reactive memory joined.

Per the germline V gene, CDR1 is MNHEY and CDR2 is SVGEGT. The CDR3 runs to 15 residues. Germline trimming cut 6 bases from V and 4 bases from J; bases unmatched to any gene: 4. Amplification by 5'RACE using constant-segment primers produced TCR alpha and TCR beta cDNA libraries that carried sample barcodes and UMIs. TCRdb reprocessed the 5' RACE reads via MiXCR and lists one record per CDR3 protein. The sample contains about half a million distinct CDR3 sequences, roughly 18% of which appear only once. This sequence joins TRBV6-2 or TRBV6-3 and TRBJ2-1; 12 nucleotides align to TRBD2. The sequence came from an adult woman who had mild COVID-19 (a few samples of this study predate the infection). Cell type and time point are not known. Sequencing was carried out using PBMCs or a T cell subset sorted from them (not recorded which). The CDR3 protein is CASRELAGGYNEQFF. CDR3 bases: TGTGCCAGCAGGGAACTAGCGGGAGGTTACAATGAGCAGTTCTTC.